The present entry profiles one T cell receptor beta chain with its context. Stated time point: blood from clinic visit 5 months post-surgery; TSC patient then seizure free. The method was immunoSEQ multiplex PCR; TCRdb's version includes in-frame clones alone and lacks a portion of them. The top ten clones hold approximately 5% of a sample with about 340,000 clones, about 93% of them seen once. The sample comes from a study of brain T cells in children with intractable seizures. The V and J ends lost 4 bases and 6 bases, in that order; junction bases with no gene match: 2. This CDR3 has 15 residues. CDR1 SGHDN and CDR2 FVKESK come from the germline V gene.

The sample in question was peripheral blood, obtained more than 4 months after surgery. J is TRBJ2-1 and V is TRBV14; 14 nucleotides agree with TRBD2. This receptor was obtained from a boy under two years old with tuberous sclerosis and intractable seizures. The CDR3 coding sequence is TGTGCCAGCAGCCGGGGGACTAGCGGGAGCAATGAGCAGTTCTTC. Its translation: CASSRGTSGSNEQFF.